This T cell receptor beta chain was observed in a study of blood T cell repertoires in COVID-19 (TCRdb year 2020). Study-level background: Collaborator samples came from the United States, Italy and Spain and covered acute and convalescent phases of COVID-19. Sample metadata almost always included a de-identified subject ID, COVID-19 status, age in years and sex. The material from the prospective study consisted of cDNA or gDNA derived from T cells, B-cell-depleted T cells, or PBMCs. The samples were drawn from the first 160 participants of the ongoing ImmuneRACE study and from some 1,300 subjects provided by 6 global collaborators. Where available, HLA class I and class II types were obtained from metadata supplied by the sample provider rather than from assay-based typing. Subjects who had been exposed to COVID-19, were actively infected with it, or had recovered from it provided the deeply sampled blood TCRbeta repertoires that made up the dataset. A freely available public database, intended as a resource for researchers studying the immune response to SARS-CoV-2, is where the repertoires were released. The full study reports these points: The quantity of clinical and demographic metadata differed by source and by participant and was supplied without curation.

Participants in the prospective study were enrolled through a virtual design, were aged roughly 18 to 100 years, and lived in approximately 25 United States geographic areas. In the prospective study, participants were assigned to cohorts based on the clinical history participants reported in a screening survey and a study questionnaire. For ImmuneRACE Cohort 3, a participant was defined as recovered based on two consecutive negative NP/OP PCR tests, clearance by a healthcare professional, or resolution of symptoms. In the prospective study, mobile phlebotomists collected whole blood, serum and a nasopharyngeal or oropharyngeal swab from each participant. Over an approximately 2-month period, participants in the prospective study had the option of providing additional blood draws and questionnaires. Before DNA extraction, prospective study blood samples were shipped either frozen or at room temperature.

TCRbeta CDR3 regions were amplified from genomic DNA by means of the immunoSEQ Assay, a bias-controlled multiplex PCR. The study's processing was this. The number of nucleated cells in each sample was estimated from the amplification of reference gene primers within the assay. To quantify the absolute abundance of each unique TCRbeta CDR3 rearrangement, sequence reads were collapsed and filtered. For each sample, productive Simpson clonality was calculated as the square root of Simpson's diversity index over productive rearrangements. Not all clones reach the TCRdb copy of this immuneACCESS table, which keeps in-frame sequences only. Checked studies attribute under half of the gap to unresolved V genes and leave the rest unexplained. D and trimming were read from the DNA, whereas the V and J calls and clone size are those reported in that table. This sample gives 150,000 to 250,000 clones in total; more than 65% of them show up just once. The biggest ten clones account for 6% to 8% of the sample.

Inclusive of the bounding cysteine and phenylalanine, the CDR3 is 14 residues long. CDR3 DNA only is kept here, 42 bases in frame from base 1. Taken from the germline V gene (reference sequence), the CDR1 and CDR2 loops are LNHDA and SQIVND. The germline V and J ends show losses of 9 bases and 2 bases respectively, and no gene match explains 8 bases of the junction. This clone came up a few times. No cognate antigen has been identified for it. No much larger clone exists at a distance of one base, and base qualities are not known. Additional DNA sequences in this sample encode the identical CDR3. The TCR comes from a man aged 35-49 years who had recovered from COVID-19. The chain employs TRBV19 and TRBJ2-3; TRBD2 agrees with 7 junctional bases. Sequencing was carried out using PBMCs or T cells enriched from blood (not recorded which). The bases read TGTGCCAGCCGCCGGGGAGGGGACACAGATACGCAGTATTTT. Its protein is CASRRGGDTDTQYF.